The 8 T cell receptor beta chains listed next were all sequenced from one sample in a study of CD8 T cells in Susac syndrome. RNA totalling about 0.5 to 1 ug underwent reverse transcription with random hexamers. TCRdb redid the calling of the immunoSEQ multiplex PCR reads with MiXCR, one entry per CDR3 protein. The table has some 260,000 distinct CDR3 sequences, approximately 81% seen once; the top ten hold about 0.11%. The specimen sequenced was CD8+ T cells from PBMCs. All receptors derive from a human donor with multiple sclerosis.

The rearrangement links TRBV9 to TRBJ2-3, with a possible D match to TRBD2 (6 bases). Trimming stripped 1 base from V and 1 base from J, with 22 bases between. Germline V gene sequence: CDR1 SGDLS, CDR2 YYNGEE. There are 19 residues in the CDR3. Written as DNA, the CDR3 is TGTGCCAGCAGCGTAACGGTTAGCGGAGACTCCTTAGGCACAGATACGCAGTATTTT. Protein product: CASSVTVSGDSLGTDTQYF. The variable domain in full, with the rest retrieved from reference TRBV9 and TRBJ2-3, is DSGVTQTPKHLITATGQRVTLRCSPRSGDLSVYWYQQSLDQGLQFLIQYYNGEERAKGNILERFSAQQFPDLHSELNLSSLELGDSALYFCASSVTVSGDSLGTDTQYFGPGTRLTVL.

V usage is TRBV27 and J usage is TRBJ2-1, with 8 bases fitting TRBD1. With 4 bases clipped from V and 0 bases from J, the junction kept 11 bases outside the gene matches. The CDR3 contains 18 residues. CDR1 MNHEY and CDR2 SMNVEV come from the germline V gene (reference sequence). The CDR3 DNA is TGTGCCAGCAGTTCGGGACAGGAGACTACCTACTCCTACAATGAGCAGTTCTTC. Translation gives CASSSGQETTYSYNEQFF.

The chain carries TRBV5-8 and TRBJ2-1; D may be TRBD2 (6 bases). The ends were cut back, 9 bases at V and 5 bases at J, with 18 bases in the middle. This CDR3 is built from 14 residues. Germline CDR1 reads SGHTS; CDR2 reads YDEGEE. The CDR3 nucleotides read TGTGCCACTAGACCTCCCGGGACTCACAATGAGCAGTTCTTC. It encodes CATRPPGTHNEQFF.

Points on this clonotype: Mismatch with germline at one junction end may stem from a read error. The rearrangement joins TRBV7-7 to TRBJ2-3; 9 bases map to TRBD1. This CDR3 has 15 amino acids. Germline lookup yields CDR1 SSHAT and CDR2 FNYEAQ (reference sequence). As DNA, the CDR3 is TGTGCTAGCAGCTCGGGGGACAGGGGCACAGATACGCAGTATTTT. It specifies CASSSGDRGTDTQYF.

V and J are TRBV27 and TRBJ1-1; 7 bases agree with TRBD1. The germline V gene encodes CDR1 MNHEY and CDR2 SMNVEV (reference sequence). The V and J ends lost 3 bases and 3 bases, in that order; junction bases with no gene match: 7. CDR3 length equals 15 residues. Written as DNA, the CDR3 is TGTGCCAGCAGTTTCAGGGGGGGCGCTGACACTGAAGCTTTCTTT. Translating it yields CASSFRGGADTEAFF.

The chain links TRBV29-1 to TRBJ1-2; 7 bases are a match to TRBD1. The junction had 8 bases not matched to a gene; V was cut back by 3 bases and J by 4 bases. Per the germline V gene, CDR1 is SQVTM and CDR2 is ANQGSEA. This CDR3 has 14 residues. Written as DNA, the CDR3 is TGCAGCGTTGAGTACAGGGGTTGGAGCTATGGCTACACCTTC. This encodes CSVEYRGWSYGYTF.

This chain uses TRBV4-1 with TRBJ1-4; the D gene is possibly TRBD1 (5 bases). Trimming shortened V by 4 bases and J by 3 bases, and 12 bases separated the two germline ends. The CDR3 runs to 15 residues. Germline V gene sequence: CDR1 MGHRA, CDR2 YSYEKL. The chain's CDR3 is CASSLRGVANEKLFF. CDR3 nucleotide sequence: TGCGCCAGCAGCCTCCGGGGGGTAGCTAATGAAAAACTGTTTTTT.

The CDR3 reads CASSLEAGEATWEQYF. CDR3 coding DNA: TGTGCCAGCAGCTTAGAGGCAGGAGAAGCTACGTGGGAGCAGTACTTC. V usage is TRBV11-2 and J usage is TRBJ2-7; unclear D gene. Germline assignment: CDR1 SGHAT and CDR2 FQNNGV. Trimming took off 0 bases at V and 7 bases at J, with 19 bases between the two ends. CDR3 length: 16 residues.